The TCR beta chain under discussion was sequenced for a study of type 1 regulatory T cells. Study background: T-allo10 is an in vitro-generated, Tr1-enriched CD4 T cell product specific for alloantigen.

Graft donor-derived T-allo10 cells were described as host-alloantigen-specific, anergic, and alloantigen-specifically suppressive. With regard to this clonotype: Its target is unknown. One end of the junction varies from germline; a read error may be responsible.

TCRdb called the reads again in MiXCR, with one record for every CDR3 protein. The repertoire holds roughly 67,000 distinct CDR3 sequences, with 55% to 80% as singletons. The CDR3 is 14 residues long. Looked up from germline, CDR1 is MNHEY and CDR2 is SVGEGT. The chain employs TRBV6-2 or TRBV6-3 and TRBJ2-7, with TRBD2 as a possible D gene (7 bases). Input material: cultured T cells, either the whole culture or a sorted T cell fraction (not recorded which). Subset defined: Tr1-enriched cell product generated in vitro against host alloantigens. The source of this sequence is a human donor in good health. CDR3 bases: TGTGCCAGCGGTTACGCGGGGGCGAACTACGAGCAGTACTTC. It encodes CASGYAGANYEQYF.